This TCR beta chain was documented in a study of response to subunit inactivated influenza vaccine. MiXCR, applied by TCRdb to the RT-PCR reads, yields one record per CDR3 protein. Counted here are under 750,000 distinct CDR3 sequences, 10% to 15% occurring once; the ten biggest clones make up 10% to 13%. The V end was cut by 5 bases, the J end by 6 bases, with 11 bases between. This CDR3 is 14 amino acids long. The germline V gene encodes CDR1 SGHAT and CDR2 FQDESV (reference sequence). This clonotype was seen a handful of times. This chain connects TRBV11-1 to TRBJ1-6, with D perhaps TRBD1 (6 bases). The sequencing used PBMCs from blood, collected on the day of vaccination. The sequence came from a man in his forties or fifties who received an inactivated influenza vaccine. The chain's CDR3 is CASSARTVNSPLHF. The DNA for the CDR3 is TGTGCCAGCAGCGCCCGGACAGTTAATTCACCCCTCCACTTT.